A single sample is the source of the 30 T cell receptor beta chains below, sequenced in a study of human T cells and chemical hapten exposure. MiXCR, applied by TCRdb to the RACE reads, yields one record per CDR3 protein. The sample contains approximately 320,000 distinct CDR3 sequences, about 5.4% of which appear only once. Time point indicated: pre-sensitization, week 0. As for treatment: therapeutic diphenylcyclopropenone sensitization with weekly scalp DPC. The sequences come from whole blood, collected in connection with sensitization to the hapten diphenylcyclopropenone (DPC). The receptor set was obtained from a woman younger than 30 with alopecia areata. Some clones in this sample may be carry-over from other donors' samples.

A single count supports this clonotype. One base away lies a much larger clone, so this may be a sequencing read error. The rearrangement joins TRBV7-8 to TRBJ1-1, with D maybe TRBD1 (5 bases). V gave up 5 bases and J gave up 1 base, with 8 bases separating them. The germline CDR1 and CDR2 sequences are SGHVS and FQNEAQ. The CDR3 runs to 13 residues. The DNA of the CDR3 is TGTGCCAGCAGCGGAGACAGGAACACTGAAGCTTTCTTT. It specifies CASSGDRNTEAFF.

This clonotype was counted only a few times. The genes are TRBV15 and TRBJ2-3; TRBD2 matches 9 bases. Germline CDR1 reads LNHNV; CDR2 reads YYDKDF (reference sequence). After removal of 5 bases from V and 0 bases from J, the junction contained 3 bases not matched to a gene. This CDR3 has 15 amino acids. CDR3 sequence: CATSGGLASTDTQYF. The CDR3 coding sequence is TGTGCCACCAGCGGGGGACTAGCCAGCACAGATACGCAGTATTTT.

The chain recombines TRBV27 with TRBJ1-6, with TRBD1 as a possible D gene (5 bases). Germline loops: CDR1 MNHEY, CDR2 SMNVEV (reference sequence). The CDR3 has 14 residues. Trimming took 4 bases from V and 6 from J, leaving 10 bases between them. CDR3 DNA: TGTGCCAGCAGTTATCCAGGGAGTAATTCACCCCTCCACTTT. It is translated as CASSYPGSNSPLHF.

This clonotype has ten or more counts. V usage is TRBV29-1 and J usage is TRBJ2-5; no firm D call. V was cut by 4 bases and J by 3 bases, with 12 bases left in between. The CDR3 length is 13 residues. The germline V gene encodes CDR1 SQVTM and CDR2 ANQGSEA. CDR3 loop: CSVVTPPEETQYF. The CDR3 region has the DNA TGCAGCGTTGTTACCCCACCCGAAGAGACCCAGTACTTC.

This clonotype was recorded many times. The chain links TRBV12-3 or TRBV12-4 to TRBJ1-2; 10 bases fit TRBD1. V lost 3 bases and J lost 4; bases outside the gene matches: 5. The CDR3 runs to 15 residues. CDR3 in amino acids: CASSLGDRGTYGYTF. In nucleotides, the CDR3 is TGTGCCAGCAGTTTGGGGGACAGGGGTACCTATGGCTACACCTTC.

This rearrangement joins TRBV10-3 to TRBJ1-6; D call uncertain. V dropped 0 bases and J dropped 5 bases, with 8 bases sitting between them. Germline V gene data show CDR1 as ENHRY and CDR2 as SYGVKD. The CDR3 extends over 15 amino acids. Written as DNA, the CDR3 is TGTGCCATCAGTGAGTCGTCACCTAATAATTCACCCCTCCACTTT. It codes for CAISESSPNNSPLHF.

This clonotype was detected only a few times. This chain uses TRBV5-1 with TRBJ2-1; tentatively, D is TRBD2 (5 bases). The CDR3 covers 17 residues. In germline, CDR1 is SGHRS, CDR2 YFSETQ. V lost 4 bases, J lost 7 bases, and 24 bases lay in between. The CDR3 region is CASSETKASEGLNEQFF. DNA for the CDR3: TGCGCCAGCAGCGAAACGAAGGCAAGTGAGGGTTTGAATGAGCAGTTCTTC.

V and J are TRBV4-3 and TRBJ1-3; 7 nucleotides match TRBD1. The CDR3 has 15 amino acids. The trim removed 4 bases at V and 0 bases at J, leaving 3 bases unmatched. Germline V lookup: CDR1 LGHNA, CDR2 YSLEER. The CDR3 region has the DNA TGCGCCAGCAGCCGGGACAGTCTCTCTGGAAACACCATATATTTT. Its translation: CASSRDSLSGNTIYF.

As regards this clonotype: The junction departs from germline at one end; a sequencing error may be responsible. The CDR3 region is CASTPPNRAYGQYF. The CDR3 bases are TGTGCCAGCACCCCTCCCAATAGGGCCTACGGGCAGTACTTC. This rearrangement joins TRBV28 to TRBJ2-7, with no clear D. Germline V gene lookup returns CDR1 MDHEN and CDR2 SYDVKM. The CDR3 runs to 14 residues.

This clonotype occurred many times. The CDR3 reads CSVEGGSSYNEQFF. CDR3 DNA: TGCAGCGTTGAAGGGGGGAGCTCCTACAATGAGCAGTTCTTC. J is TRBJ2-1 and V is TRBV29-1, with D possibly called TRBD1 or TRBD2 (5 bases each). V was pared by 1 base and J by 0 bases, with 7 bases between. The germline V gene has CDR1 SQVTM and CDR2 ANQGSEA. The CDR3 consists of 14 residues.

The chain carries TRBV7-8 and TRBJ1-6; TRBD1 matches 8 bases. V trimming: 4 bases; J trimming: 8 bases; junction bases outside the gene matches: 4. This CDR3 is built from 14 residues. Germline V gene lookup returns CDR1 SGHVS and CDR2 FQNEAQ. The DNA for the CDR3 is TGTGCCAGCAGCTCCCAGGGGGCATATTCACCCCTCCACTTT. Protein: CASSSQGAYSPLHF.

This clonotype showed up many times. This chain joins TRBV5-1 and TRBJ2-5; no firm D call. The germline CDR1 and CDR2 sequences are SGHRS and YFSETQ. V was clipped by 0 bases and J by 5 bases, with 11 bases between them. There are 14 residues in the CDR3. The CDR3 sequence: CASSLDSTGETQYF. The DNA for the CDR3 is TGCGCCAGCAGCTTGGATAGCACCGGGGAGACCCAGTACTTC.

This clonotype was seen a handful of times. The CDR3 loop is CASSFRTGHEQYF. The CDR3 coding sequence is TGTGCCAGCAGCTTCCGGACAGGGCACGAGCAGTACTTC. The gene calls are TRBV7-2 and TRBJ2-7; 8 bases agree with TRBD1. This CDR3 spans 13 amino acids. V shed 3 bases and J 5 bases; nucleotides not matched to a gene: 3. Germline V gives CDR1 SGHTA, CDR2 FQGNSA.

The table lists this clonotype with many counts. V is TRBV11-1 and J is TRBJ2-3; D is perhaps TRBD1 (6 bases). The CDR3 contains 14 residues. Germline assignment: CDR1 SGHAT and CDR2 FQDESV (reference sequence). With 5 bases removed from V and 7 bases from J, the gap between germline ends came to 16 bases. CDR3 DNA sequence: TGTGCCAGCAGCAAGGACAGTCAACAGAATACGCAGTATTTT. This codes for CASSKDSQQNTQYF. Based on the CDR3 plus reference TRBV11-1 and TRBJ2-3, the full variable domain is EAEVAQSPRYKITEKSQAVAFWCDPISGHATLYWYRQILGQGPELLVQFQDESVVDDSQLPKDRFSAERLKGVDSTLKIQPAELGDSAMYLCASSKDSQQNTQYFGPGTRLTVL.

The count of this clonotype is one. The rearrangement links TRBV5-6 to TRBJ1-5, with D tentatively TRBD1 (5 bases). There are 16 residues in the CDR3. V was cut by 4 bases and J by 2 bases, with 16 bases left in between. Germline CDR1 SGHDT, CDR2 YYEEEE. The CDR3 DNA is TGTGCCAGCAGCCATCAAGAAGGGGCAGGCAATCAGCCCCAGCATTTT. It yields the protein CASSHQEGAGNQPQHF.

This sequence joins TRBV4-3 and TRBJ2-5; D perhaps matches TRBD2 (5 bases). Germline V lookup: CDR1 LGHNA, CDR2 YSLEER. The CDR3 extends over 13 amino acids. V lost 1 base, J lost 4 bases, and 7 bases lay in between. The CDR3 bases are TGCGCCAGCAGCCAAGGGACTTCAGAGACCCAGTACTTC. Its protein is CASSQGTSETQYF.

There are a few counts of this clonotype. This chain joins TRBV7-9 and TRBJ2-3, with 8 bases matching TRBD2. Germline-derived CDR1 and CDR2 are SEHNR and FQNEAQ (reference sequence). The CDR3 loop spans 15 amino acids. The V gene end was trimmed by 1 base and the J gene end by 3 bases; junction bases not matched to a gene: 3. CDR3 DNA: TGTGCCAGCAGCTTAGGGAAGCGGGGGACAGATACGCAGTATTTT. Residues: CASSLGKRGTDTQYF.

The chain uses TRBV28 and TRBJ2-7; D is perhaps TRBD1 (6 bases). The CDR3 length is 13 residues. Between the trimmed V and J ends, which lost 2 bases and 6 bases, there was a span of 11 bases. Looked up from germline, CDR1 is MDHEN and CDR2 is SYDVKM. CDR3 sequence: CASSLGPRGEQYF. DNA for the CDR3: TGTGCCAGCAGTTTAGGCCCCAGGGGCGAGCAGTACTTC.

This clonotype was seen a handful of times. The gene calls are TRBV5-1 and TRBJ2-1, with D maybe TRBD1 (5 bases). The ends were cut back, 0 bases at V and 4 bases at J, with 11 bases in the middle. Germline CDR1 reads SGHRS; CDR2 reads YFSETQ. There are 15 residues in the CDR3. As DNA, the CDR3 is TGCGCCAGCAGCTTGGATTCAGGGCATTACAATGAGCAGTTCTTC. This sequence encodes CASSLDSGHYNEQFF.

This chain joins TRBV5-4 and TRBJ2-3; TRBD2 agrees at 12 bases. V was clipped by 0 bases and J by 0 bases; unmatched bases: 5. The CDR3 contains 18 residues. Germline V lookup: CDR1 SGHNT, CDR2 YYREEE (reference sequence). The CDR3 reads CASSLDLAGGLSTDTQYF. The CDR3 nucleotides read TGTGCCAGCAGCTTGGACCTAGCGGGGGGGCTCAGCACAGATACGCAGTATTTT.

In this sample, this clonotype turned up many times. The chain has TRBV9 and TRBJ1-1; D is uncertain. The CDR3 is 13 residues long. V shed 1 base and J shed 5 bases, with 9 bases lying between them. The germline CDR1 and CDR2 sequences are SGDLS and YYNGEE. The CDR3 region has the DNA TGTGCCAGCAGCGTAAACCTGGGGACTGAAGCTTTCTTT. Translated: CASSVNLGTEAFF. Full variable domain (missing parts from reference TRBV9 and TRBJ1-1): DSGVTQTPKHLITATGQRVTLRCSPRSGDLSVYWYQQSLDQGLQFLIQYYNGEERAKGNILERFSAQQFPDLHSELNLSSLELGDSALYFCASSVNLGTEAFFGQGTRLTVV.

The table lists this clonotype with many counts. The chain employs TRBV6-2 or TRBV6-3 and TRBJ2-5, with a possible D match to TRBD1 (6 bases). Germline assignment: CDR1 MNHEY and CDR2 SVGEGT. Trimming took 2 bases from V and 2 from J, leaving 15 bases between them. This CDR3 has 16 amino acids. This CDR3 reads CASSYIPLDSQETQYF. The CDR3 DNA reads TGTGCCAGCAGTTACATTCCTCTGGACAGTCAAGAGACCCAGTACTTC.

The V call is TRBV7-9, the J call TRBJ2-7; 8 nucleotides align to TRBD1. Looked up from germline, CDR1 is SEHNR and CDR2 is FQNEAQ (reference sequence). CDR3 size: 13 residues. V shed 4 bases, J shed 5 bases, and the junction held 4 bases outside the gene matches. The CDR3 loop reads CASSYRTGNEQYF. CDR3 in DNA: TGTGCCAGCAGCTACAGGACAGGGAACGAGCAGTACTTC. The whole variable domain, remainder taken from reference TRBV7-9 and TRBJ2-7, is DTGVSQNPRHKITKRGQNVTFRCDPISEHNRLYWYRQTLGQGPEFLTYFQNEAQLEKSRLLSDRFSAERPKGSFSTLEIQRTEQGDSAMYLCASSYRTGNEQYFGPGTRLTVT.

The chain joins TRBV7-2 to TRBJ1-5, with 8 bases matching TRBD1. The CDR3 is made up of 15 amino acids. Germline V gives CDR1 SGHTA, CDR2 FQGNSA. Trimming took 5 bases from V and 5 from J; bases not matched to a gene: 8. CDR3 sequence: CASSPFQGADQPQHF. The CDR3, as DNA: TGTGCCAGCAGCCCCTTTCAGGGGGCGGATCAGCCCCAGCATTTT.

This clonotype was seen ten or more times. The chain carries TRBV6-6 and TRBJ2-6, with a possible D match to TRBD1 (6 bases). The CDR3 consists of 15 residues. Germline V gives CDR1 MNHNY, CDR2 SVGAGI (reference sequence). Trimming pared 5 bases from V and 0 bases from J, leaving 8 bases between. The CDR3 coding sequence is TGTGCCAGCAGTGAACAGGGCTCTGGGGCCAACGTCCTGACTTTC. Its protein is CASSEQGSGANVLTF.

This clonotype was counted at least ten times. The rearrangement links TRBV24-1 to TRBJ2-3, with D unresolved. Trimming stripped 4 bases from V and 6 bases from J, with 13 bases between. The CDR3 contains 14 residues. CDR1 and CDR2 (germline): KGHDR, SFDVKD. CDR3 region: CATSEVDQSDTQYF. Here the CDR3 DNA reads TGTGCCACCAGTGAGGTTGATCAGTCGGATACGCAGTATTTT.

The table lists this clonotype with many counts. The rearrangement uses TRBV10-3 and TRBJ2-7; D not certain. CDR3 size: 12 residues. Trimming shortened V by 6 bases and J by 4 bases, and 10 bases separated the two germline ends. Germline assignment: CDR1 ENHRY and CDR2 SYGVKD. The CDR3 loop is CAISHQEYEQYF. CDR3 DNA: TGTGCCATCAGCCACCAGGAGTACGAGCAGTACTTC.

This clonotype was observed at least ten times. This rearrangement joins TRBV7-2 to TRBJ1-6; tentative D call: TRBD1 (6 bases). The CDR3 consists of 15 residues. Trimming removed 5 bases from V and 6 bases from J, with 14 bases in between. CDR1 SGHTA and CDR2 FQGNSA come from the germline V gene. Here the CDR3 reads CASSVRGTTNSPLHF. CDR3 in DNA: TGTGCCAGCAGCGTTCGGGGGACAACTAATTCACCCCTCCACTTT.

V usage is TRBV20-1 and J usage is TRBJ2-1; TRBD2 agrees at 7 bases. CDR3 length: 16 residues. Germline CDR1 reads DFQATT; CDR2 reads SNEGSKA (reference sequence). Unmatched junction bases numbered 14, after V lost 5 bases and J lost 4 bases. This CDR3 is CSAQTTGTMNYNEQFF. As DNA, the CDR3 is TGCAGTGCTCAGACGACGGGGACTATGAATTACAATGAGCAGTTCTTC.

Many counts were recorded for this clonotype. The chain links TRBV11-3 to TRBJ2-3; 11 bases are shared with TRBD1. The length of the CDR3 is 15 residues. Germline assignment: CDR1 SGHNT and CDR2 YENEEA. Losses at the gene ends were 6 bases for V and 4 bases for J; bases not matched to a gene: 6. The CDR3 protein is CASRKGQGEADTQYF. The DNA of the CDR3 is TGTGCCAGCAGAAAGGGACAGGGGGAAGCAGATACGCAGTATTTT.